Shown below are 27 T cell receptor beta chains from a single sample sequenced in a study of T cells in Graves' hyperthyroidism and ophthalmopathy. RNA transcripts provided the source from which TCR beta CDR3 regions were amplified. HTBI primers were the set used in a first-round RT-PCR of the TCR CDR3. TCRdb reanalysed the multiplex PCR reads using MiXCR and keeps one entry per CDR3 protein. The sample comprises 550,000 to 700,000 distinct CDR3 sequences, under 60% of which are singletons, and around 17% rests with the top ten. The sample was peripheral blood or thyroid tissue (not recorded which). The receptors were sampled from an adult woman with Graves' disease, either hyperthyroidism or ophthalmopathy (not recorded which).

With regard to this clonotype: This is likely a read error, given that the CDR3 carries no conserved phenylalanine or tryptophan at its end. No DNA is shown, since the ends of the CDR3 on it are uncertain; the CDR3 is the one TCRdb lists. The CDR3 reads CASSAGVI. The genes are TRBV9 and TRBJ2-7. The CDR3 contains 8 residues when both ends are counted. CDR1 is SGDLS, CDR2 YYNGEE, per germline.

This clonotype was found once. V is TRBV29-1 and J is TRBJ1-6, with D hard to call. Trimming removed 5 bases from V and 10 bases from J, with 15 bases in between. The CDR3 is 13 residues long. Germline values: CDR1 SQVTM, CDR2 ANQGSEA. CDR3 sequence reads: CSVIWRPGSPLHF. The CDR3 DNA reads as TGCAGCGTTATCTGGCGGCCTGGGTCACCCCTCCACTTT.

The table lists this clonotype with many counts. The chain links TRBV6-2 or TRBV6-3 to TRBJ2-7, with D perhaps TRBD2 (6 bases). Germline assignment: CDR1 MNHEY and CDR2 SVGEGT. The CDR3 contains 15 residues. The V end lost 5 bases, the J end lost 3 bases, and 17 bases lay between the germline ends. In DNA, the CDR3 is TGTGCCAGCAGTCCAAGGGATAGCGGCAGCTACGAGCAGTACTTC. Residues: CASSPRDSGSYEQYF.

This clonotype was recorded at least ten times. The gene calls are TRBV6-1 and TRBJ1-1, with D perhaps TRBD1 (5 bases). The CDR3 is 11 amino acids. CDR1 and CDR2 from the germline V gene are MNHNS and SASEGT. Trimming removed 8 bases at V and 7 bases at J, with 11 bases between. CDR3 DNA: TGTGCCAGCGGGAGACAGCTTGAAGCTTTCTTT. Translating it yields CASGRQLEAFF.

This chain connects TRBV2 to TRBJ2-5; 7 nucleotides align to TRBD1. The CDR3 runs to 14 residues. V was clipped by 7 bases and J by 4 bases; unmatched bases: 9. Germline assignment: CDR1 SNHLY and CDR2 FYNNEI. The CDR3 loop is CASIETGYAETQYF. Written as DNA, the CDR3 is TGTGCCAGCATCGAGACAGGGTATGCAGAGACCCAGTACTTC.

This clonotype was seen repeatedly, ten times or more. The rearrangement links TRBV20-1 to TRBJ2-6, with D unresolved. V was cut by 3 bases and J by 2 bases, with 11 bases left in between. Germline assignment: CDR1 DFQATT and CDR2 SNEGSKA (reference sequence). The CDR3 has 15 amino acids. The CDR3 sequence is CSARDRPTGANVLTF. The CDR3 DNA sequence: TGCAGTGCTAGGGATAGGCCCACTGGGGCCAACGTCCTGACTTTC.

The chain couples TRBV7-2 to TRBJ1-2; D ambiguous. V was shortened by 2 bases and J by 0 bases, with 19 bases between the two germline ends. Germline assignment: CDR1 SGHTA and CDR2 FQGNSA. The CDR3 consists of 18 residues. The CDR3 spells CASSLSLRSREANYGYTF. The DNA for the CDR3 is TGTGCCAGCAGCTTATCCCTCCGGTCCAGAGAAGCTAACTATGGCTACACCTTC.

A word on this clonotype: Just one base apart from a much larger clone, this may be a read error. The chain is built from TRBV20-1 and TRBJ2-7; 8 nucleotides agree with TRBD2. J was trimmed by 0 bases and V by 7 bases; bases with no gene match: 17. Germline V gene data show CDR1 as DFQATT and CDR2 as SNEGSKA (reference sequence). The CDR3 extends over 17 amino acids. The CDR3 bases are TGCAGTGTTAGGCTCACCGGGGGGGACTTTCTCTCCTACGAGCAGTACTTC. Translated: CSVRLTGGDFLSYEQYF.

This clonotype was counted only a few times. The CDR3 here is CSVSDGDGYTF. DNA of the CDR3: TGCAGCGTTTCGGACGGAGATGGCTACACCTTC. The genes are TRBV29-1 and TRBJ1-2; D gene ambiguous. CDR3 size: 11 residues. Deletions cut 5 bases from V and 6 bases from J, with 10 bases between. Germline V gene sequence: CDR1 SQVTM, CDR2 ANQGSEA. The variable domain in full, with the rest retrieved from reference TRBV29-1 and TRBJ1-2, is SAVISQKPSRDICQRGTSLTIQCQVDSQVTMMFWYRQQPGQSLTLIATANQGSEATYESGFVIDKFPISRPNLTFSTLTVSNMSPEDSSIYLCSVSDGDGYTFGSGTRLTVV.

The DNA for the CDR3 is TGCAGCGTCACCCCGACAGGGGGCGGGGAGCTGTTTTTT. It specifies CSVTPTGGGELFF. This chain connects TRBV29-1 to TRBJ2-2, with 9 bases aligning to TRBD1. Per germline, CDR1 SQVTM and CDR2 ANQGSEA. The V segment lost 6 bases and the J segment 7 bases; nucleotides outside the gene matches: 6. The CDR3 consists of 13 residues.

This clonotype was detected ten times or more. The chain has TRBV6-6 and TRBJ1-5; 12 nucleotides agree with TRBD1. The CDR3 sequence is 16 residues long. The ends lost 6 bases at V and 4 bases at J; junction bases unmatched: 7. Germline CDR1 is MNHNY and CDR2 is SVGAGI (reference sequence). CDR3 region: CASRGTGGIENQPQHF. For the CDR3, the DNA is TGTGCCAGCAGGGGGACAGGGGGCATTGAGAATCAGCCCCAGCATTTT.

The chain combines TRBV25-1 with TRBJ2-1, with 9 bases that match TRBD2. The trim removed 6 bases at V and 5 bases at J, leaving 8 bases unmatched. Germline V gives CDR1 MGHDK, CDR2 SYGVNS. This CDR3 is built from 15 residues. The CDR3 sequence: CASRLGTSYHNEQFF. CDR3 DNA sequence: TGTGCCAGCAGACTCGGGACTAGCTACCACAATGAGCAGTTCTTC.

The V call is TRBV29-1, the J call TRBJ1-4; D unclear. There are 14 residues in the CDR3. V was trimmed by 4 bases and J by 5 bases, leaving 14 bases between them. Germline loops: CDR1 SQVTM, CDR2 ANQGSEA. CDR3 nucleotides: TGCAGCGTTGCTCGGGCGGGTGGGAATGAAAAACTGTTTTTT. Amino acid sequence: CSVARAGGNEKLFF.

This clonotype showed up just a few times. This chain joins TRBV28 and TRBJ2-2; 9 bases align to TRBD1. Germline lookup yields CDR1 MDHEN and CDR2 SYDVKM. This CDR3 is built from 14 residues. Unmatched junction bases numbered 5, after V lost 7 bases and J lost 5 bases. This CDR3 is CASTGQGPTGELFF. The DNA for the CDR3 is TGTGCCAGCACCGGACAGGGGCCAACCGGGGAGCTGTTTTTT.

In its sample, this clonotype was seen a few times. V usage is TRBV28 and J usage is TRBJ1-6; a possible D gene is TRBD1 (6 bases). Trimming stripped 3 bases from V and 9 bases from J, with 18 bases between. The CDR3 consists of 16 residues. CDR1 is MDHEN, CDR2 SYDVKM, per germline. The CDR3 loop is CASSFGVQGRTSPLHF. CDR3 nucleotides: TGTGCCAGCAGTTTCGGGGTCCAGGGGCGGACTTCACCCCTCCACTTT.

The V and J genes are TRBV7-9 and TRBJ1-2; D uncertain. Germline V lookup: CDR1 SEHNR, CDR2 FQNEAQ (reference sequence). Trimming stripped 6 bases from V and 4 bases from J, with 12 bases between. This CDR3 contains 13 residues. CDR3 sequence: CASRDGSVYGYTF. In DNA, the CDR3 is TGTGCCAGCAGGGACGGATCCGTCTATGGCTACACCTTC.

V and J are TRBV7-2 and TRBJ2-7, with 15 bases lining up with TRBD2. V lost 5 bases, J lost 8 bases, and 16 bases stayed unmatched. Germline values: CDR1 SGHTA, CDR2 FQGNSA. This CDR3 is 18 amino acids long. The DNA for the CDR3 is TGTGCCAGCAGCCCTCGTCCCTCCGGGACTAGCGGGGGGACCCAGCAGTACTTC. It encodes CASSPRPSGTSGGTQQYF.

CDR3 DNA sequence: TGTGCCAGCAGCCAAGAGTTCTCAGGGTACACTGAAGCTTTCTTT. Its protein product is CASSQEFSGYTEAFF. The rearrangement links TRBV4-2 to TRBJ1-1; TRBD1 might be the D (5 bases). V was trimmed by 0 bases and J by 3 bases, leaving 11 bases between them. Germline CDR1 and CDR2: LGHNA and YNFKEQ. The CDR3 runs 15 residues.

This clonotype has ten or more counts. The rearrangement uses TRBV7-9 and TRBJ2-7; 11 bases are shared with TRBD2. The germline gives CDR1 SEHNR, CDR2 FQNEAQ (reference sequence). The CDR3 runs 14 residues. Unmatched junction bases numbered 6, after V lost 6 bases and J lost 5 bases. The CDR3 DNA follows: TGTGCCAGCAGTGCTAGCGGGAGGTCCCACGAGCAGTACTTC. Its translation is CASSASGRSHEQYF. Complete variable domain (other parts from reference TRBV7-9 and TRBJ2-7): DTGVSQNPRHKITKRGQNVTFRCDPISEHNRLYWYRQTLGQGPEFLTYFQNEAQLEKSRLLSDRFSAERPKGSFSTLEIQRTEQGDSAMYLCASSASGRSHEQYFGPGTRLTVT.

J is TRBJ2-2 and V is TRBV9; 11 bases fit TRBD1. Trimming at V came to 3 bases and at J to 5 bases, leaving 3 bases not matched to a gene. CDR1 is SGDLS and CDR2 is YYNGEE in the germline V gene. CDR3 length: 15 amino acids. CDR3 sequence: CASSEGQGATGELFF. In nucleotides, the CDR3 is TGTGCCAGCAGCGAAGGACAGGGGGCAACCGGGGAGCTGTTTTTT. The full variable domain, with the rest looked up from reference TRBV9 and TRBJ2-2, is DSGVTQTPKHLITATGQRVTLRCSPRSGDLSVYWYQQSLDQGLQFLIQYYNGEERAKGNILERFSAQQFPDLHSELNLSSLELGDSALYFCASSEGQGATGELFFGEGSRLTVL.

The rearrangement uses TRBV7-9 and TRBJ1-5, with 7 positions matching TRBD1. CDR1 is SEHNR, CDR2 FQNEAQ, per germline (reference sequence). J gave up 0 bases and V 5 bases, and 4 bases lay outside the gene matches. This CDR3 comprises 15 residues. CDR3 coding DNA: TGTGCCAGCAGCGGGGACAGCTATAGCAATCAGCCCCAGCATTTT. It translates to CASSGDSYSNQPQHF.

This clonotype was seen at least ten times. Lacking the conserved final phenylalanine or tryptophan, this CDR3 likely reflects a read error. No DNA is shown, since the ends of the CDR3 on it are uncertain; the CDR3 is the one TCRdb lists. The V and J genes are TRBV15 and TRBJ2-5; the table's D gene call, TRBD1, was not cross checked with the DNA. CDR1 and CDR2 (germline): LNHNV, YYDKDF (reference sequence). The CDR3 is made up of 9 amino acids, end residues included. CDR3 amino acids: CATSRDPGQ.

This clonotype was seen a single time. The chain is built from TRBV19 and TRBJ1-1, with 10 bases that match TRBD1. This CDR3 has 14 residues. Trimming at V came to 4 bases and at J to 4 bases, leaving 3 bases not matched to a gene. Looked up from germline, CDR1 is LNHDA and CDR2 is SQIVND (reference sequence). The CDR3 region is CASSRQGAATEAFF. In nucleotides, the CDR3 is TGTGCCAGTAGTAGACAGGGGGCAGCCACTGAAGCTTTCTTT. Drawing the rest from reference TRBV19 and TRBJ1-1, the complete variable domain is DGGITQSPKYLFRKEGQNVTLSCEQNLNHDAMYWYRQDPGQGLRLIYYSQIVNDFQKGDIAEGYSVSREKKESFPLTVTSAQKNPTAFYLCASSRQGAATEAFFGQGTRLTVV.

The genes are TRBV27 and TRBJ1-5; possibly TRBD1 for D (5 bases). V lost 8 bases and J 2 bases, leaving 16 bases between the germline ends. The CDR3 sequence is 15 residues long. CDR1 MNHEY and CDR2 SMNVEV come from the germline V gene (reference sequence). CDR3 region: CASGKETGRNQPQHF. CDR3 DNA sequence: TGTGCCAGCGGTAAGGAAACAGGCCGCAATCAGCCCCAGCATTTT.

The V and J genes are TRBV7-3 and TRBJ2-2, with D unresolved. CDR1 SGHTA and CDR2 FQGTGA come from the germline V gene. V lost 5 bases and J 3 bases, leaving 10 bases between the germline ends. The CDR3 consists of 14 residues. Written as DNA, the CDR3 is TGTGCCAGCAGCCAAGACACTCACACCGGGGAGCTGTTTTTT. This sequence encodes CASSQDTHTGELFF.

As concerns this clonotype: Given a much more abundant clone one base away, this may be a read error. The chain carries TRBV5-1 and TRBJ2-5; 7 bases match TRBD2. The junction had 13 bases not matched to a gene; V was cut back by 2 bases and J by 0 bases. This CDR3 spans 18 amino acids. From germline, CDR1 is SGHRS and CDR2 YFSETQ. CDR3 DNA: TGCGCCAGCAGCTTATCTCCAGGAACTAGCGTGAACCAAGAGACCCAGTACTTC. Residues: CASSLSPGTSVNQETQYF.

The V and J genes are TRBV10-3 and TRBJ1-4; D call uncertain. There are 14 residues in the CDR3. V lost 3 bases to trimming and J lost 6 bases, with 11 bases between them. From germline, CDR1 is ENHRY and CDR2 SYGVKD. CDR3 amino acids: CAISDSGRDEKLFF. The DNA of the CDR3 is TGTGCCATCAGTGATTCCGGGAGGGATGAAAAACTGTTTTTT.